This TCR beta chain was obtained from a study of patients and donors after allogeneic stem cell transplantation. V gave up 2 bases and J gave up 1 base, with 11 bases separating them. This CDR3 has 15 amino acids. CDR1 and CDR2 (germline): SGDLS, YYNGEE. Each CDR3 protein is one row after TCRdb ran MiXCR on the RT-PCR reads. The sample records about 230,000 distinct CDR3 sequences, 13% to 15% being singletons. This clonotype was detected many times. The V gene is TRBV9, the J gene TRBJ2-3, with D perhaps matching TRBD2 (5 bases). The sequence was obtained from a human donor who was either an allogeneic HSCT recipient or a stem cell or donor lymphocyte infusion donor (not recorded which). It is not recorded whose cells these are; they may come from a transplant donor. Sequences were obtained from blood, either unsorted or a sorted T cell fraction (not recorded which). The CDR3 sequence is CASSVVSDGTDTQYF. CDR3 in DNA: TGTGCCAGCAGCGTGGTTAGCGACGGCACAGATACGCAGTATTTT.